Sequencing of this T cell receptor beta chain was carried out in a study of T cell responses to AZD1222 COVID-19 vaccine. The study, taken as a whole, reports: Possibly, clonal diversity was underestimated; donors were largely white British and included more females. Baseline serology detected seropositivity in only six AZD1222 recipients. Dominant at 160-218 and 743-854, vaccine-associated CD4 TCRs also spanned spike.

Pooling was applied to second doses at about 4 or about 12 weeks. A word on this clone: No antigen is known for it.

CDR3 length: 14 amino acids. V shed 3 bases and J shed 0 bases, with 7 bases lying between them. Germline values: CDR1 PRHDT, CDR2 FYEKMQ (reference sequence). Assay used: immunoSEQ multiplex PCR; TCRdb lists only in-frame clones, some missing. The table has 70,000 to 95,000 clones, about 90% seen once; the top ten hold around 10%. The V gene is TRBV13, the J gene TRBJ2-3; D uncertain. The clonotype comes from an adult who received the AZD1222 COVID-19 vaccine. Material: peripheral blood, obtained 28 days after the second AZD1222 dose. The CDR3 is CASSLPSSTDTQYF. DNA of the CDR3: TGTGCCAGCAGCTTGCCTAGTAGCACAGATACGCAGTATTTT.